One and the same sample provided the 2 T cell receptor beta chains below, sequenced in a study of blood T cell repertoires in COVID-19. TCRdb's copy holds only in-frame clones and misses some; the assay was immunoSEQ multiplex PCR. Counted here are about 70,000 clones, 70% to 90% occurring once; the ten biggest clones make up more than 10%. The sequencing sample was made of peripheral blood. These receptors were obtained from a human donor in a cohort sampled during active COVID-19.

This chain connects TRBV6-2 or TRBV6-3 to TRBJ1-6, with TRBD1 matching over 7 bases. Germline CDR1 is MNHEY and CDR2 is SVGEGT. Trimming removed 2 bases from V and 7 bases from J; junction bases left unmatched: 5. CDR3 size: 15 residues. The CDR3: CASSYPTGYNSPLHF. The CDR3 DNA reads TGTGCCAGCAGTTACCCGACAGGGTACAATTCACCCCTCCACTTT.

DNA for the CDR3: TGTGCCAGCAGTGAACTTAGTAGCGGGGGGTACAATGAGCAGTTCTTC. Its protein product is CASSELSSGGYNEQFF. The chain uses TRBV27 and TRBJ2-1; 10 bases match TRBD2. CDR3 size: 16 residues. V dropped 5 bases and J dropped 4; count of bases not matched to a gene: 8. Germline values: CDR1 MNHEY, CDR2 SMNVEV (reference sequence).